The next 13 T cell receptor beta chains were all read from a single sample in a study of cytomegalovirus exposure and HLA in healthy donors. The PCR used 60 Vbeta and 13 Jbeta primers. The data were produced by immunoSEQ multiplex PCR, yet TCRdb's version contains in-frame clones alone and is incomplete. Of some 130,000 clones detected, about three quarters appear once; the ten largest clones hold 0.95% to 1.1%. The sequencing input was PBMCs. These TCRs come from a human donor in good health.

The rearrangement joins TRBV9 to TRBJ2-2; D is unclear. Trimming stripped 1 base from V and 0 bases from J, with 4 bases between. Germline lookup yields CDR1 SGDLS and CDR2 YYNGEE. The CDR3 has 14 amino acids. As DNA, the CDR3 is TGTGCCAGCAGCGTACCTGCGAACACCGGGGAGCTGTTTTTT. This gives the protein CASSVPANTGELFF.

This clone was detected only once. V and J are TRBV28 and TRBJ2-7, with TRBD1 identical over 7 bases. The trim removed 6 bases at V and 1 base at J, leaving 9 bases unmatched. Germline loops: CDR1 MDHEN, CDR2 SYDVKM. This CDR3 comprises 15 residues. The CDR3 nucleotides read TGTGCCAGCAGCACAGGGGCTGCTGAATCCTACGAGCAGTACTTC. It yields the protein CASSTGAAESYEQYF.

The chain uses TRBV2 and TRBJ2-3; D remains unclear. This CDR3 contains 15 residues. Germline CDR1 and CDR2: SNHLY and FYNNEI. Trimming cost V 5 bases and J 2 bases, with 14 bases left between them. DNA for the CDR3: TGTGCCAGCAGTACGCCGCGTCGCCCCACAGATACGCAGTATTTT. Translating gives CASSTPRRPTDTQYF.

The chain carries TRBV27 and TRBJ2-1; 8 bases are shared with TRBD2. Germline trimming cut 4 bases from V and 9 bases from J; bases unmatched to any gene: 5. The CDR3 consists of 13 residues. From germline, CDR1 is MNHEY and CDR2 SMNVEV (reference sequence). In DNA, the CDR3 is TGTGCCAGCAGTTCACCTCGGGGGGGTGAGCAGTTCTTC. Protein sequence: CASSSPRGGEQFF.

V usage is TRBV13 and J usage is TRBJ2-3, with D possibly being TRBD2 (5 bases). Germline V CDR1 and CDR2: PRHDT, FYEKMQ (reference sequence). The V gene lost 0 bases and the J gene lost 7 bases, with 14 bases spanning the gap. This CDR3 contains 15 residues. The DNA of the CDR3 is TGTGCCAGCAGCTTAGGTGGTCCTAGCCTCTATACGCAGTATTTT. Amino acids: CASSLGGPSLYTQYF.

The chain is built from TRBV5-6 and TRBJ2-5, with D perhaps TRBD2 (6 bases). The J call may be faulty, since TRBJ2-7 better matches the DNA end. This CDR3 contains 14 residues. Germline values: CDR1 SGHDT, CDR2 YYEEEE. The CDR3 reads CASSLSGRIYEQYF. The CDR3 DNA follows: TGTGCCAGCAGCTTGTCCGGGAGAATATACGAGCAGTACTTC.

On this clone: Compared with germline, one end of the junction differs, possibly owing to a read error. The same CDR3 is also encoded by other DNA sequences in this sample. The J gene is TRBJ1-1, the V gene TRBV7-9; unclear D gene. Germline CDR1 is SEHNR and CDR2 is FQNEAQ (reference sequence). The CDR3 sequence is 12 residues long. CDR3 protein: CSSSLGSTEAFF. The CDR3 coding sequence is TGTTCCAGCAGCTTAGGCAGCACTGAAGCTTTCTTT.

The chain uses TRBV29-1 and TRBJ1-1; TRBD1 matches at 7 bases. Trimming removed 7 bases from V and 0 bases from J; junction bases left unmatched: 2. CDR3 size: 12 residues. Germline V gene lookup returns CDR1 SQVTM and CDR2 ANQGSEA. The chain's CDR3 is CSAGQMNTEAFF. The DNA for the CDR3 is TGCAGCGCGGGACAGATGAACACTGAAGCTTTCTTT.

The chain employs TRBV21-1 and TRBJ2-3; the DNA was not compared with TRBD2, the D call given in the table. TRBV21-1 is a pseudogene segment. The length of the CDR3 is 16 residues. The CDR3 nucleotides read TGTGCCAGCAACAGAGGGATGACGGGGTGCACAGATACGCAGTATTTT. It encodes CASNRGMTGCTDTQYF.

The chain combines TRBV10-1 with TRBJ2-3; no reliable D call. The CDR3 has 15 residues. V lost 0 bases to trimming and J lost 7 bases, with 14 bases between them. Germline assignment: CDR1 WNHNN and CDR2 SYGVQD (reference sequence). CDR3 residues: CASSESSQPFNTQYF. The DNA of the CDR3 is TGCGCCAGCAGTGAGTCGTCACAGCCCTTTAATACGCAGTATTTT.

This clone was counted only a few times. The chain has TRBV2 and TRBJ2-7, with D hard to call. With 8 bases removed from V and 2 bases from J, the gap between germline ends came to 7 bases. The CDR3 consists of 11 residues. Germline V CDR1 and CDR2: SNHLY, FYNNEI. The CDR3 coding sequence is TGTGCCAGCCAACAAGCCTACGAGCAGTACTTC. It specifies CASQQAYEQYF.

This clone was found once. The rearrangement uses TRBV7-9 and TRBJ2-7; TRBD2 matches 12 bases. Germline V gives CDR1 SEHNR, CDR2 FQNEAQ (reference sequence). V was pared by 4 bases and J by 3 bases, with 7 bases of the junction left unmatched. CDR3 size: 16 residues. The CDR3 DNA sequence: TGTGCCAGCAGCTCCAGACTAGCGGGGGATGACTACGAGCAGTACTTC. Encoded protein: CASSSRLAGDDYEQYF.

J is TRBJ2-1 and V is TRBV19; no clear D. The CDR3 runs 15 residues. V gave up 4 bases and J gave up 2 bases, with 12 bases separating them. Looked up from germline, CDR1 is LNHDA and CDR2 is SQIVND (reference sequence). Written as DNA, the CDR3 is TGTGCCAGTAGTACAGACCGGAGAACCTACAATGAGCAGTTCTTC. This encodes CASSTDRRTYNEQFF.